This entry features one T cell receptor beta chain sequence. The antigen remains unidentified. Mixed chimerism was transient after nonmyeloablative marrow transplants from related graft donors. Unstimulated regulatory T cells (CD4+CD25+CD127-), CD4+CD25- non-regulatory cells, CD4 and CD8 cells were FACS-sorted from thawed PBMCs. The data originate from a study of Tregs in tolerant kidney transplant recipients. Libraries were prepared by immunoSEQ multiplex PCR; TCRdb keeps only in-frame clonotypes and omits some of them. The sample lists more than 70,000 clones, roughly 90% seen once, with around 1.5% in the top ten. V was shortened by 2 bases and J by 1 base, with 19 bases between the two germline ends. The CDR3 runs to 18 residues. Study results and limitations: No direct test of biological reproducibility was done here.

The TCR sequence derives from a human patient who received a combined kidney and bone marrow transplant. Some of the T cells may derive from the graft donor. The V and J genes are TRBV5-3 and TRBJ1-5; D perhaps matches TRBD1 (5 bases). TRBV5-3 is sorted into the ORF group, with uncertain function. The sample consisted of CD4+ T cells from blood (PBMCs), taken 24 months after the transplant. Here the CDR3 DNA reads TGTGCCAGAAGCTTCTACTTCGGTAGGGACTGGAGCAATCAGCCCCAGCATTTT. Residues: CARSFYFGRDWSNQPQHF.